The 9 T cell receptor beta chains in this list originate from one sample, sequenced in a study of long-term antiretroviral therapy in people with HIV. With survey level as its setting, the immunoSEQ assay was v3.0. Generated by immunoSEQ multiplex PCR, the TCRdb table keeps only in-frame clones and is missing some. The table has 24,000 or so clones, 90% to 95% seen once; the top ten hold around 2.3%. Sequencing was performed on unsorted PBMCs, taken about 4.7 years after starting antiretroviral therapy. These receptors were collected from a woman aged 45-59 years with HIV.

The chain employs TRBV5-4 and TRBJ2-7; D remains ambiguous. V was cut by 2 bases and J by 0 bases, with 12 bases left in between. The germline CDR1 and CDR2 sequences are SGHNT and YYREEE (reference sequence). This CDR3 is built from 15 residues. The CDR3 loop reads CASSFIQAGSYEQYF. DNA of the CDR3: TGTGCCAGCAGCTTCATCCAGGCTGGCTCCTACGAGCAGTACTTC.

V is TRBV7-2 and J is TRBJ2-5; TRBD1 matches 10 bases. This CDR3 comprises 15 residues. Trimming took 4 bases from V and 4 from J; bases not matched to a gene: 6. In germline, CDR1 is SGHTA, CDR2 FQGNSA. CDR3 coding DNA: TGTGCCAGCAGCTATTCCGGGACAGGGGTAGAGACCCAGTACTTC. This sequence encodes CASSYSGTGVETQYF.

The rearrangement joins TRBV6-6 to TRBJ1-4; D gene uncertain. V was clipped by 9 bases and J by 5 bases, with 13 bases between them. The CDR3 is made up of 13 amino acids. CDR1 and CDR2 from the germline V gene are MNHNY and SVGAGI (reference sequence). This CDR3 is CARKDIDNEKLFF. The DNA for the CDR3 is TGTGCCAGAAAAGACATAGACAATGAAAAACTGTTTTTT.

The genes are TRBV19 and TRBJ1-5; D not resolved. This CDR3 comprises 16 residues. Germline CDR1 and CDR2: LNHDA and SQIVND (reference sequence). V lost 6 bases to trimming and J lost 0 bases, with 15 bases between them. The CDR3 bases are TGTGCCAGTAGGATCGGCGATGCTTATAGCAATCAGCCCCAGCATTTT. Protein: CASRIGDAYSNQPQHF. The whole variable domain, remainder taken from reference TRBV19 and TRBJ1-5, is DGGITQSPKYLFRKEGQNVTLSCEQNLNHDAMYWYRQDPGQGLRLIYYSQIVNDFQKGDIAEGYSVSREKKESFPLTVTSAQKNPTAFYLCASRIGDAYSNQPQHFGDGTRLSIL.

V gene TRBV7-9 combines with J gene TRBJ2-6, with 8 bases that match TRBD1. The CDR3 consists of 17 residues. V was pared by 1 base and J by 0 bases, with 2 bases of the junction left unmatched. Germline assignment: CDR1 SEHNR and CDR2 FQNEAQ (reference sequence). This chain's CDR3 is CASSLGQGASGANVLTF. The CDR3 region has the DNA TGTGCCAGCAGCTTAGGTCAGGGGGCCTCTGGGGCCAACGTCCTGACTTTC.

The chain uses TRBV6-5 and TRBJ2-6; D is unresolved. The CDR3 spans 16 residues. The V end was cut by 1 base, the J end by 0 bases, with 7 bases between. Germline V CDR1 and CDR2: MNHEY, SVGAGI. CDR3 sequence (DNA): TGTGCCAGCAGTTACTATGGGGACTCTGGGGCCAACGTCCTGACTTTC. This translates into CASSYYGDSGANVLTF.

The rearrangement uses TRBV6-1 and TRBJ1-4; 12 bases are a match to TRBD1. Unmatched junction bases numbered 4, after V lost 9 bases and J lost 2 bases. Per germline, CDR1 MNHNS and CDR2 SASEGT. The CDR3 extends over 15 amino acids. This CDR3 reads CASWGQGATNEKLFF. The CDR3 DNA follows: TGTGCCAGTTGGGGACAGGGGGCGACTAATGAAAAACTGTTTTTT.

V usage is TRBV5-4 and J usage is TRBJ1-1; D ambiguous. CDR1 is SGHNT, CDR2 YYREEE, per germline (reference sequence). The CDR3 consists of 14 residues. Trimming removed 3 bases at V and 1 base at J, with 10 bases between. This chain's CDR3 is CASSYLDWNTEAFF. The CDR3 DNA reads as TGTGCCAGCAGCTACTTGGACTGGAACACTGAAGCTTTCTTT.

V usage is TRBV15 and J usage is TRBJ2-1, with TRBD1 matching over 7 bases. The CDR3 totals 15 residues. J gave up 3 bases and V 4 bases, and 6 bases lay outside the gene matches. Germline lookup yields CDR1 LNHNV and CDR2 YYDKDF (reference sequence). CDR3 nucleotides: TGTGCCACCAGCATCCGGGACAGTAGCTACAATGAGCAGTTCTTC. This translates into CATSIRDSSYNEQFF.